This T cell receptor (beta chain) is from a study of T cell responses to AZD1222 COVID-19 vaccine. General study findings and limits: Repertoire samples came only from after the peak T cell response. Only five or six individuals given AZD1222 were seropositive at baseline.

To note about this clone: Its target is unknown.

V was shortened by 5 bases and J by 7 bases, with 21 bases between the two germline ends. The CDR3 has 15 residues. Germline loops: CDR1 MNHEY, CDR2 SMNVEV (reference sequence). Some clones are missing from TCRdb's copy, which holds only in-frame ones; the method was immunoSEQ multiplex PCR. The repertoire holds 100,000 to 120,000 clones, with about 90% as singletons. The rearrangement uses TRBV27 and TRBJ2-7; D possibly corresponds to TRBD1 (5 bases). This TCR came from an adult who received the AZD1222 COVID-19 vaccine. The starting material was peripheral blood, obtained 28 days after the second AZD1222 dose. The CDR3 DNA is TGTGCCAGCAGTCGCCCTCACGCGGACCAGGGTGAGCAGTACTTC. This gives the protein CASSRPHADQGEQYF.